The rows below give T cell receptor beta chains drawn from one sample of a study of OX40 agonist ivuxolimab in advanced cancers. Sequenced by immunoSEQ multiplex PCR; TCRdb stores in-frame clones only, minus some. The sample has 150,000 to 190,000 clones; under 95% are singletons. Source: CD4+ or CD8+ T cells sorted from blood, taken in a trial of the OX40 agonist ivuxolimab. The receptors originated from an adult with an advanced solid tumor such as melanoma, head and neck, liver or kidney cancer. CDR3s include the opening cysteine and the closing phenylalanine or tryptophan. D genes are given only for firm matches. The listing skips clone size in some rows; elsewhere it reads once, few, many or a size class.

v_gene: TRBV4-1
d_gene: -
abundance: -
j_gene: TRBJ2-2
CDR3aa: CASSPPDSAGFTGELFF
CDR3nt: TGCGCCAGCAGTCCTCCTGACTCTGCGGGGTTCACCGGGGAGCTGTTTTTT

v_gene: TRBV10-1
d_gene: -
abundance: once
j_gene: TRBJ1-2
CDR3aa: CASSDGRGYGYTF
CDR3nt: TGCGCCAGCAGTGACGGCCGGGGCTATGGCTACACCTTC

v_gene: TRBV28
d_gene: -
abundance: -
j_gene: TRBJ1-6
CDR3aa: CASSFLVSGMGNSPLHF
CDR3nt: TGTGCCAGCAGTTTCCTGGTTTCTGGGATGGGTAATTCACCCCTCCACTTT

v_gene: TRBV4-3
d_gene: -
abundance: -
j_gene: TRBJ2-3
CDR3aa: CASSRATSQDTQYF
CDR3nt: TGCGCCAGCAGTCGTGCGACAAGTCAAGATACGCAGTATTTT

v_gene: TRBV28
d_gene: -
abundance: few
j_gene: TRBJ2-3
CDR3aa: CASSTPTGAQYF
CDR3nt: TGTGCCAGCAGTACCCCCACGGGGGCGCAGTATTTT

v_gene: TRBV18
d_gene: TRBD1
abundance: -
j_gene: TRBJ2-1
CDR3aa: CASSPWMTGQYNEQFF
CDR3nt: TGTGCCAGCTCGCCGTGGATGACAGGGCAATACAATGAGCAGTTCTTC

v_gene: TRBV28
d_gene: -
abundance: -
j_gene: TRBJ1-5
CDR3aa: CASSYGTPNQPQHF
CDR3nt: TGTGCCAGCAGCTATGGGACACCTAATCAGCCCCAGCATTTT

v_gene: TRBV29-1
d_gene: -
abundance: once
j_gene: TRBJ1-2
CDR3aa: CSVDRTANYGYTF
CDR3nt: TGCAGCGTTGACAGGACAGCTAACTATGGCTACACCTTC

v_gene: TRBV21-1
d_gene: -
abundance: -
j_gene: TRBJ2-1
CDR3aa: CASSKHWTSFEQFF
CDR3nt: TGTGCCAGCAGCAAACACTGGACTAGCTTTGAGCAGTTCTTC

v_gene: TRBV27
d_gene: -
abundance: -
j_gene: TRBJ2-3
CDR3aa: CASSQQPLPTTDTQYF
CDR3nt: TGTGCCAGCAGTCAACAACCCCTCCCGACCACAGATACGCAGTATTTT

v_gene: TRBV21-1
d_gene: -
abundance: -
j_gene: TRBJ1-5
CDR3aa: CASSKGAGVF
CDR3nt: TGTGCCAGCAGCAAAGGGGCCGGGGTTTTT

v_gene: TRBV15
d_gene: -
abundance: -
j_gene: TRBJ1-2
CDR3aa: CATSPPRPGWGGDGYTF
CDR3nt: TGTGCCACCAGCCCTCCAAGGCCCGGGTGGGGGGGCGATGGCTACACCTTC

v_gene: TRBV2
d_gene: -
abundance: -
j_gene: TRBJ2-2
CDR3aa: CASSERTFYTGELFF
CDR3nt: TGTGCCAGCAGTGAACGGACCTTCTACACCGGGGAGCTGTTTTTT

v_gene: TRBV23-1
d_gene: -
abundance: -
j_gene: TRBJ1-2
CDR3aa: CASSQSRQGNYGYTF
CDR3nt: TGCGCCAGCAGTCAATCTCGGCAGGGGAACTATGGCTACACCTTC

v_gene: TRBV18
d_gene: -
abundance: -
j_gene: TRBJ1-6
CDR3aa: CASSPQGESSPLHF
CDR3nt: TGTGCCAGCTCACCACAGGGGGAGAGTTCACCCCTCCACTTT

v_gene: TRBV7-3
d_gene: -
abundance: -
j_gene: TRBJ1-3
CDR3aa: CASSRGPGDGNTIYF
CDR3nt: TGTGCCAGCAGCCGAGGCCCAGGGGATGGAAACACCATATATTTT

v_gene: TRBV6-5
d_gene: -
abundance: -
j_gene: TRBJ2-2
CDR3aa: CASSYSGRPNTGELFF
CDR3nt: TGTGCCAGCAGTTACTCAGGACGGCCGAACACCGGGGAGCTGTTTTTT

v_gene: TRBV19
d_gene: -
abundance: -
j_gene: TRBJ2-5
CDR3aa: CASSIAGATGETQYF
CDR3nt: TGTGCCAGTAGTATAGCGGGAGCTACGGGGGAGACCCAGTACTTC

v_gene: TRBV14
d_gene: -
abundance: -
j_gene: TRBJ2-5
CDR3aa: CASSQIDRQETQYF
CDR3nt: TGTGCCAGCAGCCAAATAGATCGACAAGAGACCCAGTACTTC

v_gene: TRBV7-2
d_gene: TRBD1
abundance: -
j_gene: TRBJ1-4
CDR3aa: CASRGPPPGQELANEKLFF
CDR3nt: TGTGCCAGCAGAGGCCCCCCCCCGGGACAGGAATTGGCTAACGAAAAACTGTTTTTT

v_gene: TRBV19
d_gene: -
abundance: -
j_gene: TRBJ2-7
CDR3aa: CASSFGPYEQYF
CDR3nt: TGTGCCTCTAGTTTTGGTCCCTACGAGCAGTACTTC

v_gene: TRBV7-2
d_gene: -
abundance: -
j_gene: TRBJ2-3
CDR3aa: CASSFSRPGPPDTQYF
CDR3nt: TGTGCCAGCAGCTTTAGCAGGCCAGGGCCTCCAGATACGCAGTATTTT

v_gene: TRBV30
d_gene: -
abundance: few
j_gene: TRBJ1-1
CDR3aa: CAWSVQGGGEEAFF
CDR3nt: TGTGCCTGGAGTGTACAAGGAGGGGGAGAAGAAGCTTTCTTT

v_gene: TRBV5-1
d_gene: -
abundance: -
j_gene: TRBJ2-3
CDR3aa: CASSPLADDPTDTQYF
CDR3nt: TGCGCCAGCAGCCCCCTGGCGGATGACCCCACAGATACGCAGTATTTT

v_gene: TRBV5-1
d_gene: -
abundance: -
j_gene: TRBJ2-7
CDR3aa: CASSSGTATYEQYF
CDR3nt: TGCGCCAGCAGCTCCGGGACGGCTACCTACGAGCAGTACTTC

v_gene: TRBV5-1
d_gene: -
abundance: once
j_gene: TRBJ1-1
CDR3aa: CASSRTGPNTEAFF
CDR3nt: TGCGCCAGCAGCCGTACAGGCCCAAACACTGAAGCTTTCTTT

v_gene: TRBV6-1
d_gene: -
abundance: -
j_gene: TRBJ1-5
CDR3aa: CASNKGGSGQPQHF
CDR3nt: TGTGCCAGCAACAAGGGAGGGTCTGGGCAGCCCCAGCATTTT

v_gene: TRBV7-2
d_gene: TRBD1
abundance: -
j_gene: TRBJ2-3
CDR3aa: CASSLRQGTTDTQYF
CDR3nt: TGTGCCAGCAGCCTGAGACAGGGGACCACAGATACGCAGTATTTT

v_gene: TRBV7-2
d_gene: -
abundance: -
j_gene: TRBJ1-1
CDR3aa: CASSFAGTPNTEAFF
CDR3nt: TGTGCCAGCAGCTTCGCCGGGACACCGAACACTGAAGCTTTCTTT

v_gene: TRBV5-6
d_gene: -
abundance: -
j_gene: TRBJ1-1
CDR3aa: CASSLGSEGGTEAFF
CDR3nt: TGTGCCAGCAGCTTAGGATCGGAGGGAGGGACTGAAGCTTTCTTT

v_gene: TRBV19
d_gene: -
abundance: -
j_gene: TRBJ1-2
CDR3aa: CASSLQGNYGYTF
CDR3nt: TGTGCCAGTAGCCTACAGGGTAACTATGGCTACACCTTC

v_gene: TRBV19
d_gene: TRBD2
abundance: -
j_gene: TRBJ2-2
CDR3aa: CASSGLAGLNTGELFF
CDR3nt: TGTGCCAGTAGCGGACTAGCGGGGCTTAACACCGGGGAGCTGTTTTTT

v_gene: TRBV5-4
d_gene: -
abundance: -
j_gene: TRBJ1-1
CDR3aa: CASSLGVANTEAFF
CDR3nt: TGTGCCAGCAGCTTAGGGGTTGCGAACACTGAAGCTTTCTTT

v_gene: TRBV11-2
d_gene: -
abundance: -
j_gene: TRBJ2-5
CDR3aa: CASSLNELRQETQYF
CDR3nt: TGTGCCAGCAGCTTAAATGAGCTACGCCAAGAGACCCAGTACTTC

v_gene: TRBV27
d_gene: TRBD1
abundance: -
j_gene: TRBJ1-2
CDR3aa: CASSLSPGQAGGYTF
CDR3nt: TGTGCCAGCAGTTTATCCCCCGGACAGGCCGGCGGCTACACCTTC